Below, 9 T cell receptor beta chains from the same sample are listed, as sequenced in a study of blood T cell repertoires in COVID-19. TCRdb's copy holds only in-frame clones and misses some; the assay was immunoSEQ multiplex PCR. The sample carries about 190,000 clones, approximately 84% recorded once. The sequenced material came from peripheral blood. These receptors all come from a woman of 80 years or more with acute or convalescent COVID-19.

This clone occurred a few times. This rearrangement joins TRBV25-1 to TRBJ1-2; D might be TRBD1 (5 bases). CDR1 and CDR2 from the germline V gene are MGHDK and SYGVNS. Trimming pared 1 base from V and 0 bases from J, leaving 9 bases between. The CDR3 is made up of 15 amino acids. In DNA, the CDR3 is TGTGCCAGCAGTGAATCAGGGTCCCCTAACTATGGCTACACCTTC. Residues: CASSESGSPNYGYTF.

The chain links TRBV10-1 to TRBJ2-2; perhaps TRBD2 as D (5 bases). With 6 bases removed from V and 4 bases from J, the gap between germline ends came to 12 bases. Germline loops: CDR1 WNHNN, CDR2 SYGVQD (reference sequence). The CDR3 has 14 residues. The CDR3 region has the DNA TGCGCCAGCAGCCTCAAGGCGGGCACCGGGGAGCTGTTTTTT. Translating gives CASSLKAGTGELFF.

This clone was counted only a few times. This chain connects TRBV28 to TRBJ2-1, with 9 bases aligning to TRBD2. V shed 10 bases and J 6 bases; nucleotides not matched to a gene: 16. CDR1 and CDR2 from the germline V gene are MDHEN and SYDVKM. This CDR3 is 16 amino acids long. CDR3: CATSFLGLAISNEQFF. CDR3 bases: TGTGCCACCTCCTTTCTCGGACTAGCGATCTCCAATGAGCAGTTCTTC. Filled out from reference TRBV28 and TRBJ2-1, the complete variable domain reads DVKVTQSSRYLVKRTGEKVFLECVQDMDHENMFWYRQDPGLGLRLIYFSYDVKMKEKGDIPEGYSVSREKKERFSLILESASTNQTSMYLCATSFLGLAISNEQFFGPGTRLTVL.

This chain links TRBV19 with TRBJ2-5; 8 bases match TRBD2. The V gene end was trimmed by 5 bases and the J gene end by 1 base; junction bases not matched to a gene: 9. The CDR3 sequence is 16 residues long. CDR1 and CDR2 from the germline V gene are LNHDA and SQIVND (reference sequence). CDR3 loop: CASSPHLAGTQETQYF. CDR3 coding DNA: TGTGCCAGTAGTCCGCATCTAGCGGGTACCCAAGAGACCCAGTACTTC.

CDR3: CASSWGQPQFF. CDR3 sequence (DNA): TGTGCCAGCAGCTGGGGCCAACCCCAGTTCTTC. This chain links TRBV7-2 with TRBJ2-1; tentative D call: TRBD1 (5 bases). V gave up 4 bases and J gave up 13 bases, with 11 bases separating them. The CDR3 sequence is 11 residues long. The germline V gene encodes CDR1 SGHTA and CDR2 FQGNSA.

CDR3: CASSASGHLGNEQFF. The CDR3, as DNA: TGTGCCAGCAGCGCAAGCGGGCACCTGGGGAATGAGCAGTTCTTC. The chain has TRBV9 and TRBJ2-1; TRBD2 might be the D (6 bases). Trimming stripped 3 bases from V and 7 bases from J, with 17 bases between. CDR1 is SGDLS, CDR2 YYNGEE, per germline. The CDR3 is 15 amino acids.

The V and J genes are TRBV29-1 and TRBJ2-1; 9 bases are shared with TRBD2. The germline V gene has CDR1 SQVTM and CDR2 ANQGSEA. The V gene end was trimmed by 7 bases and the J gene end by 10 bases; junction bases not matched to a gene: 14. The CDR3 spans 14 residues. This CDR3 reads CSAQRSGRFTEQFF. CDR3 nucleotides: TGCAGCGCTCAGAGGAGCGGGAGGTTCACGGAGCAGTTCTTC.

The chain is built from TRBV5-5 and TRBJ2-7; TRBD1 matches 8 bases. The germline gives CDR1 SGHKS, CDR2 YYEKEE (reference sequence). The trim removed 3 bases at V and 0 bases at J, leaving 8 bases unmatched. The CDR3 is 16 residues long. This CDR3 reads CASSSWTGSGSYEQYF. The CDR3 region has the DNA TGTGCCAGCAGCTCATGGACAGGGTCGGGCTCCTACGAGCAGTACTTC.

The V call is TRBV6-5, the J call TRBJ2-5, with D possibly TRBD2 on 5 matching bases. This CDR3 spans 13 amino acids. Germline CDR1 reads MNHEY; CDR2 reads SVGAGI. V shed 3 bases and J shed 5 bases, with 10 bases lying between them. In DNA, the CDR3 is TGTGCCAGCAGTTATGGGAGAGGGGAGACCCAGTACTTC. Translated, it gives CASSYGRGETQYF.